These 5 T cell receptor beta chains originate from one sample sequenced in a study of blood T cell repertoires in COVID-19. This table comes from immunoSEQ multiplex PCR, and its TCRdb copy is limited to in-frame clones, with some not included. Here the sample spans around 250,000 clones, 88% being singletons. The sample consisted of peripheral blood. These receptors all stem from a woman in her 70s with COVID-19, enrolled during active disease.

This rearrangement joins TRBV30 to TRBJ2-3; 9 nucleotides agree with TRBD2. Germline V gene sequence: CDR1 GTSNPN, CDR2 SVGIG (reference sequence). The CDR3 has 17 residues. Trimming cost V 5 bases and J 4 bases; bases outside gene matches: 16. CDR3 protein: CAWESVWAGGVPDTQYF. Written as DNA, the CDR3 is TGTGCCTGGGAGAGTGTGTGGGCGGGAGGGGTTCCAGATACGCAGTATTTT.

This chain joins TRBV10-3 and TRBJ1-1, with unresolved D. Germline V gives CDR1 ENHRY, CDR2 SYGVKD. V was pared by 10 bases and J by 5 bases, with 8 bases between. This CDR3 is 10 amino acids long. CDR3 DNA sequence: TGTGCCACCCGGGAGACTGAAGCTTTCTTT. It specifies CATRETEAFF.

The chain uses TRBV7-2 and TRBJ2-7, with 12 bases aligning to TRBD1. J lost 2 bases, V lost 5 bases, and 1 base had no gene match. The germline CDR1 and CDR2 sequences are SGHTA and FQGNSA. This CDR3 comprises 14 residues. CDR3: CASSRDRGPYEQYF. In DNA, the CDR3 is TGTGCCAGCAGCCGGGACAGGGGGCCCTACGAGCAGTACTTC.

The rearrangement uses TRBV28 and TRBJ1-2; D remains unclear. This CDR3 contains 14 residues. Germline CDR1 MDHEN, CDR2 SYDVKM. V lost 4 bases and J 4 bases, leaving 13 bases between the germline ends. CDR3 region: CASSSLSEGYGYTF. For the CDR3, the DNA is TGTGCCAGCAGTTCCCTTTCTGAGGGCTATGGCTACACCTTC.

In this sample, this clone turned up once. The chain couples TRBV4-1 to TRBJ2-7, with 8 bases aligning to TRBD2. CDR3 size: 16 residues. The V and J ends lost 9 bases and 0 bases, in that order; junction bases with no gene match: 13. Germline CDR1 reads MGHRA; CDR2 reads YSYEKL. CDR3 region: CASVRSYAGGSYEQYF. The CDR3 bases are TGCGCCAGTGTCCGGTCCTATGCGGGAGGCTCCTACGAGCAGTACTTC.